Listed here are 6 T cell receptor beta chains from one sample, sequenced in a study of cytomegalovirus exposure and HLA in healthy donors. This table comes from immunoSEQ multiplex PCR, and its TCRdb copy is limited to in-frame clones, with some not included. Here the sample spans 200,000 or so clones, 88% being singletons. The sequencing sample was made of PBMCs. The receptors come from a woman in her late teens or twenties in good health and CMV-seronegative.

The chain carries TRBV7-8 and TRBJ1-5, with 10 positions matching TRBD1. Germline loops: CDR1 SGHVS, CDR2 FQNEAQ. The CDR3 has 17 residues. With V trimmed by 5 bases and J by 5 bases, 12 bases remained unmatched. DNA of the CDR3: TGTGCCAGCAGCACAGGGGGAGGGGACAGGGGATATCAGCCCCAGCATTTT. Translating gives CASSTGGGDRGYQPQHF.

V and J are TRBV11-2 and TRBJ2-7; 7 nucleotides agree with TRBD1. Germline CDR1 SGHAT, CDR2 FQNNGV. The J segment lost 1 base and the V segment lost 3 bases, leaving 3 bases of the junction unmatched. The length of the CDR3 is 14 residues. Written as DNA, the CDR3 is TGTGCCAGCAGCTTTGGGACAGAGTCCTACGAGCAGTACTTC. Residues: CASSFGTESYEQYF.

The rearrangement links TRBV7-2 to TRBJ2-7; no reliable D call. This CDR3 region has 15 residues. Germline CDR1 and CDR2: SGHTA and FQGNSA. V lost 0 bases and J lost 3, with 12 bases in between. The CDR3 protein is CASSLATESSYEQYF. For the CDR3, the DNA is TGTGCCAGCAGCTTAGCCACAGAGTCGAGCTACGAGCAGTACTTC.

The chain has TRBV28 and TRBJ1-5, with 9 bases identical to TRBD1. The CDR3 spans 14 residues. V shed 4 bases and J 5 bases; nucleotides not matched to a gene: 3. Germline lookup yields CDR1 MDHEN and CDR2 SYDVKM. The CDR3: CASSSGQGYQPQHF. CDR3 bases: TGTGCCAGCAGTTCGGGACAGGGTTATCAGCCCCAGCATTTT. Full variable domain (remainder filled in from reference TRBV28 and TRBJ1-5): DVKVTQSSRYLVKRTGEKVFLECVQDMDHENMFWYRQDPGLGLRLIYFSYDVKMKEKGDIPEGYSVSREKKERFSLILESASTNQTSMYLCASSSGQGYQPQHFGDGTRLSIL.

In this sample, this clone turned up a few times. This chain joins TRBV5-1 and TRBJ1-1; 7 bases are a match to TRBD1. This CDR3 spans 16 amino acids. The trim removed 0 bases at V and 0 bases at J, leaving 5 bases unmatched. From germline, CDR1 is SGHRS and CDR2 YFSETQ. The CDR3 nucleotides are TGCGCCAGCAGCTTGGAGGGGACAGATATGAACACTGAAGCTTTCTTT. Translation gives CASSLEGTDMNTEAFF. Combining the CDR3 with reference TRBV5-1 and TRBJ1-1 gives the whole variable domain KAGVTQTPRYLIKTRGQQVTLSCSPISGHRSVSWYQQTPGQGLQFLFEYFSETQRNKGNFPGRFSGRQFSNSRSEMNVSTLELGDSALYLCASSLEGTDMNTEAFFGQGTRLTVV.

J is TRBJ2-1 and V is TRBV2, with 7 bases that match TRBD2. Looked up from germline, CDR1 is SNHLY and CDR2 is FYNNEI. V dropped 5 bases and J dropped 10; count of bases not matched to a gene: 5. The CDR3 has 12 amino acids. The CDR3 region is CASSQRRGEQFF. The CDR3 region has the DNA TGTGCCAGCAGTCAAAGGCGGGGGGAGCAGTTCTTC.